Detailed here is one T cell receptor (beta chain). This clone has a handful of counts. It lacks a known antigen. The sample holds no much larger clone one base away, and base qualities are not on file. The method behind the library was the immunoSEQ multiplex PCR assay. For the multiplex PCR, a mixture combining 60 forward primers for TCR Vbeta segments and 13 reverse primers for TCR Jbeta segments was used. Amplification of the CDR3 region of rearranged TCR beta genes was performed with a multiplex PCR assay on genomic DNA. On the Illumina HiSeq System, the amplified TCR beta libraries were sequenced as 87-base-pair reads. In the original analysis: Across the 666 repertoires, a later analysis counted 80 million or so unique TCR beta chains, about 10 million of which were shared by at least two donors. A nearest-neighbor algorithm error-corrected the raw reads and collapsed the reads into unique sequences, merging closely related sequences to remove PCR and sequencing errors. CDR3 sequences were aligned to IMGT reference sequences to assign V, D and J gene segments. For a sequence to be retained, a match of at least six nucleotides was required to both a V gene segment and a J gene segment. A rearrangement was called productive if the CDR3 had no stop codons and remained in frame with V and J, and every other rearrangement was called non-productive. CDR3 was defined according to IMGT convention as the region running from the second conserved V-encoded cysteine to the conserved J-encoded phenylalanine. The earlier analysis of 450 to 750 of the donors excluded any sequence lacking an unambiguous match to a single V gene segment. In an earlier analysis of 587 of the donors, V segments were called functional above 56.7% productive rearrangements and were called segregating when the between-donor standard deviation exceeded 5%. To diagnose cytomegalovirus status from the catalog of TCR beta chain sequences, a statistical classification framework was built. A later analysis assigned V and J genes by comparing TCR nucleotide sequences with IMGT/GENE-DB human TR gene sequences. The TCRdist pipeline was used in a later analysis to assign CDR3 sequences and most-parsimonious VDJ recombination scenarios. In a later analysis, each TCR beta chain was defined by its CDR3 amino acid sequence together with its V-gene family, and reads without a unique V-gene family were excluded. In a later analysis, approximately 590 highly shared, low-generation-probability nucleotide sequences were removed to address suspected cross-contamination and a sequencing artifact. In a later analysis, a clonal expansion index for each public chain was calculated from normalized within-repertoire ranks of inferred template counts. Generation probabilities in a later analysis came from a VDJ recombination model fitted to out-of-frame rearrangements, and those results were checked against IGoR. Hypergeometric tests were used in a later analysis to score TCR-TCR, TCR-HLA and TCR-CMV co-occurrence, with a repertoire-size bias correction applied to the TCR pairs. A later analysis estimated false discovery rates by permuting HLA or CMV assignments 20 times. In a later analysis, co-occurring TCRs were grouped using DBSCAN, with TCRdist sequence similarity added in when clustering inside HLA-allele-positive subsets. Co-occurrence clustering excluded repertoires with fewer than 30,000 or more than 120,000 public chains, plus five with anomalous nucleotide sharing. TCRdb took over this immuneACCESS table, retaining in-frame rearrangements with V and J assigned. Such tables are incomplete; in checked studies, under half of the missing clones stem from an unresolved V gene, and the remainder is unexplained. Clone size and V and J calls were adopted from that table, with D and trimming inferred from the DNA. For this sample there are 150,000 to 160,000 clones; around 79% appear just once. Together, the top ten hold over 6% of the sample.

The cohort consisted of fewer than 700 healthy bone marrow donors. At the time of sampling, all cohort members were nominally healthy, though unrecorded immune exposures were likely present. The donor tested CMV seropositive, placing the donor among the approximately 310 seropositive members of the cohort. A peripheral blood sample was provided by each donor, and peripheral blood mononuclear cells were used for TCR beta sequencing. The Qiagen DNeasy Blood Extraction Kit was used to extract genomic DNA from the blood cell samples. This entry is derived from a study of cytomegalovirus exposure and HLA in healthy donors (TCRdb year 2017). In the study overall: An earlier analysis of fewer than 750 of the donors reported about 280 Gb of sequence data and 117 million unique TCR beta sequences obtained from some 200 million T cells. An earlier analysis of 587 of the donors used high-throughput TCR beta sequencing to judge whether each TCR beta V gene segment behaved as functional or pseudogenic. Alongside the repertoire data, information on donor age, sex, ethnicity and CMV serostatus was compiled. Roughly 300 gigabases of sequencing data and 91 million or so unique TCR sequences made up an early release that covered over 550 HLA-typed donors. Of the roughly 400 genotyped donors, about 80% fell in the genetic ancestry cluster associated with self-reported Caucasian donors. Typing coverage varied by locus: 629-630 donors for A, B, C, DRB1 and DQB1; around 560 for DQA1; about 570 for DPA1; some 470 for DPB1. Besides the first cohort of under 700 subjects, a separate validation cohort made up of roughly 120 different subjects was used. To predict cytomegalovirus infection status, the study combined high-throughput TCR immunosequencing, statistical association of individual TCRs with disease status, and machine learning. The aim of the study was to test whether cataloging public T cell receptors could identify signatures of past pathogen exposure. In the later analysis, no new phenotypic data were used to find candidate immune exposures; instead, reliance was placed on TCR beta sequences and their occurrence across donors. Across roughly 420 genotyped donors of the cohort, an average of about 240,000 unique TCR beta nucleotide sequences per donor were sequenced, and 15% to 20% of those sequences were non-productive. Every discovery cohort repertoire had been produced on one sequencing platform. Using immunosequencing, the study profiled T cell repertoires from about 610 subjects and related those repertoires to cytomegalovirus serostatus. In a later analysis, previously published TCR beta repertoires from 600 to 850 donors were re-analyzed and high-resolution HLA genotyping was added so that TCR occurrence patterns could be studied. Roughly 5 DR-DQ haplotypes were handled as single units for association and clustering because linkage in the cohort was strong. Class I and class II HLA loci were covered by the typing at four-digit resolution. In a later genetic analysis, genome-wide SNP genotypes for about 60% of the 666 donors were used, and that subset was treated as a discovery cohort.

Compared with germline, V lacks 4 bases and J lacks 4 bases; bases without a gene match: 8. Via the germline V gene (reference sequence), CDR1 is MNHEY and CDR2 SMNVEV. Counted from cysteine to phenylalanine, this CDR3 has 16 amino acids. Here the CDR3 DNA is all that survives: 48 bases in frame from base 1. Here is what the overall study found, with its caveats: In the study, around 150 TCR beta chains were listed as associated with cytomegalovirus. Because the 87-base-pair reads could not distinguish some IMGT-functional V segments, including TRBV6-2 and TRBV6-3, those segments were excluded. An earlier analysis of 587 of the donors showed that most TCR beta V segments appeared in productive rearrangements either about 90% or about 30% of the time, which broadly matched IMGT annotations. Because some donors lacked HLA typing at each locus, the association tests relied only on the typed subset. In a later analysis, the rate of TCR association differed among HLA loci, with DRB1 alleles having the most associated TCRs and HLA-C alleles having the fewest. In a later analysis, HLA-associated TCR beta chains were found to be more clonally expanded and to have lower generation probabilities than equally common non-associated chains. A cluster of highly shared sequence variants was judged likely to be a technical artifact of the sequencing pipeline. In a later analysis, most CMV-associated TCR beta chains were found to appear HLA-restricted, with HLA associations seemingly driven largely by CMV exposure. A further reported finding was that TCR beta sequences accurately predicted the HLA-A and HLA-B alleles for most subjects in the first cohort. When HLA alleles, especially DR and DQ, strongly co-occurred, attributing TCR associations to individual alleles was difficult. A few of the identified cytomegalovirus-associated TCR beta chains were confirmed in vitro to be specific for cytomegalovirus antigens. In a later analysis, over 15,000 TCR beta sequences were associated with specific HLA alleles at a false discovery rate of 0.05. The classifier was reported to diagnose cytomegalovirus status with high specificity and sensitivity in both the original and validation cohorts. For the cohort, immune exposure information was limited to CMV serostatus. The authors suggested that the approach could potentially be extended to other disease states and immunological phenotypes. In this cohort, only TCR beta chains were sequenced, and detectable features were limited by the absence of alpha or paired-chain data. Because counts were too low, about 17 rarely observed V segments, including chromosome 9 orphons, were excluded from the earlier analysis of 587 of the donors. A later genetic analysis reported fewer N-insertions in productive TCRs among donors in an Asian-associated ancestry cluster than the roughly 640-donor mean. While some public TCRs were present in many individuals, most TCR sequences turned up only very rarely across donors. The presence/absence analyses assumed that sequencing depth was roughly uniform across donors, and that assumption may not be true. A later genetic analysis associated a missense DCLRE1C variant with V-gene and J-gene trimming of TCR beta chains, and an independent cohort replicated the association. Correlated functional status among segregating V segments might be attributable to linkage disequilibrium, but an unknown experimental factor could not be ruled out. According to a later analysis, parvovirus B19, influenza, CMV and Epstein-Barr virus appeared linked to several top co-occurrence clusters.

Sequencing input: PBMCs. The TCR sequence derives from a man aged 25-40 years in good health and CMV-seropositive. The V and J segments used are TRBV27 and TRBJ1-2, with TRBD1 identical over 11 junction bases. The DNA reads as follows: TGTGCCAGCAGTTCACAAGCCGGGACAGGGGGCTATGGCTACACCTTC. The encoded protein is CASSSQAGTGGYGYTF.